One sample yielded the 16 T cell receptor beta chains listed below, sequenced in a study of spatial heterogeneity in lung cancer. General observations from the study: In tumors, expanded intratumoral alpha and beta TCR counts tracked mutation counts.

These receptors have no identified antigens. From the 5' RACE reads, TCRdb called clonotypes with MiXCR, one entry per CDR3 protein. Found here are about 6,000 distinct CDR3 sequences, around 15% of them singletons; the top ten hold about 11%. Time point given: sample taken at primary tumor resection. The sample here was lung tumor tissue, taken at surgery. Receptors were obtained from a male donor with early-stage non-small cell lung cancer.

In this sample, this clonotype turned up many times. The chain has TRBV12-3 or TRBV12-4 and TRBJ1-3; D is uncertain. The CDR3 is made up of 14 amino acids. V was pared by 4 bases and J by 0 bases, with 7 bases between. The CDR3 loop reads CASSYGSSGNTIYF. CDR3 coding DNA: TGTGCCAGCAGTTATGGGTCCTCTGGAAACACCATATATTTT.

By frequency in the sample, this clonotype is medium-sized. V is TRBV7-8 and J is TRBJ2-3; D may be TRBD2 (6 bases). The CDR3 sequence is 16 residues long. CDR1 SGHVS and CDR2 FQNEAQ come from the germline V gene. Trimming took off 5 bases at V and 7 bases at J, with 22 bases between the two ends. CDR3 amino acids: CASSPKAGDLPNTQYF. The CDR3 region has the DNA TGTGCCAGCAGCCCTAAAGCGGGCGACCTACCCAATACGCAGTATTTT. The full variable domain, completed using reference TRBV7-8 and TRBJ2-3, is GAGVSQSPRYKVAKRGQDVALRCDPISGHVSLFWYQQALGQGPEFLTYFQNEAQLDKSGLPSDRFFAERPEGSVSTLKIQRTQQEDSAVYLCASSPKAGDLPNTQYFGPGTRLTVL.

This clonotype appeared many times. The V call is TRBV28, the J call TRBJ1-4; D is undetermined. Between the trimmed V and J ends, which lost 3 bases and 6 bases, there was a span of 2 bases. This CDR3 is built from 11 residues. Germline V lookup: CDR1 MDHEN, CDR2 SYDVKM. CDR3 coding DNA: TGTGCCAGCAGTTTTTATGAAAAACTGTTTTTT. This translates into CASSFYEKLFF.

Relative to its sample, this clonotype is medium-sized (0.01 to 0.1%). This chain connects TRBV20-1 to TRBJ2-2; 11 nucleotides agree with TRBD2. Germline CDR1 DFQATT, CDR2 SNEGSKA (reference sequence). This CDR3 spans 14 amino acids. Germline trimming cut 6 bases from V and 6 bases from J; bases unmatched to any gene: 6. CDR3 amino acids: CSARSGRAAGELFF. The DNA for the CDR3 is TGCAGTGCCCGTAGCGGGAGGGCCGCCGGGGAGCTGTTTTTT.

By frequency in the sample, this clonotype is medium-sized. The gene calls are TRBV5-1 and TRBJ2-2, with a tentative D call TRBD1 (5 bases). Trimming stripped 0 bases from V and 5 bases from J, with 14 bases between. The CDR3 has 16 residues. CDR1 SGHRS and CDR2 YFSETQ come from the germline V gene. The CDR3 reads CASSLEGSGNTGELFF. CDR3 coding DNA: TGCGCCAGCAGCTTGGAGGGGTCAGGGAATACCGGGGAGCTGTTTTTT.

By share of the sample, this clonotype is medium-sized. This sequence joins TRBV20-1 and TRBJ2-6, with 9 nucleotides matching TRBD1. Per the germline V gene, CDR1 is DFQATT and CDR2 is SNEGSKA (reference sequence). The CDR3 runs to 17 residues. The trim removed 1 base at V and 0 bases at J, leaving 4 bases unmatched. CDR3 in DNA: TGCAGTGCTAGAGCTGAGACAGGGGGCTCTGGGGCCAACGTCCTGACTTTC. Translating it yields CSARAETGGSGANVLTF.

Within the sample, this clonotype is medium-sized. The J gene is TRBJ2-3, the V gene TRBV9; D is undetermined. V dropped 2 bases and J dropped 5 bases, with 9 bases sitting between them. Germline lookup yields CDR1 SGDLS and CDR2 YYNGEE. CDR3 size: 13 residues. The CDR3 region has the DNA TGTGCCAGCAGCGTGGGTTCCGGAGATACGCAGTATTTT. Protein sequence: CASSVGSGDTQYF. The full variable domain, its missing parts supplied by reference TRBV9 and TRBJ2-3, is DSGVTQTPKHLITATGQRVTLRCSPRSGDLSVYWYQQSLDQGLQFLIQYYNGEERAKGNILERFSAQQFPDLHSELNLSSLELGDSALYFCASSVGSGDTQYFGPGTRLTVL.

Points on this clonotype: The CDR3 does not close with the conserved phenylalanine or tryptophan, likely indicating a read error. In DNA, the CDR3 is TGTGCCAGCAGACATAACATCGGACAGTTATTGAGAGAGACCCAGTACTAC. The encoded protein is CASRHNIGQLLRETQYY. The V call is TRBV12-3 or TRBV12-4, the J call TRBJ2-5; D is perhaps TRBD1 (6 bases). The V end was cut by 6 bases, the J end by 4 bases, with 24 bases between. This CDR3 has 17 amino acids.

This clonotype qualifies as medium-sized (0.01 to 0.1%). This rearrangement joins TRBV28 to TRBJ1-2; 7 bases line up with TRBD1. The CDR3 is 15 amino acids. Germline V CDR1 and CDR2: MDHEN, SYDVKM. V lost 4 bases, J lost 6 bases, and 11 bases stayed unmatched. The CDR3 is CASSSVPWDSDGYTF. In DNA, the CDR3 is TGTGCCAGCAGTTCAGTCCCCTGGGACAGTGATGGCTACACCTTC.

The sample holds many counts of this clonotype. V usage is TRBV7-3 and J usage is TRBJ2-2, with 9 bases matching TRBD1. Germline V CDR1 and CDR2: SGHTA, FQGTGA. The J segment lost 5 bases and the V segment lost 5 bases, leaving 6 bases of the junction unmatched. The CDR3 has 15 residues. CDR3 loop: CASSPGTGRTGELFF. For the CDR3, the DNA is TGTGCCAGCAGCCCAGGGACAGGGAGAACCGGGGAGCTGTTTTTT.

This clonotype ranks as medium-sized. The V call is TRBV4-2, the J call TRBJ1-3; D perhaps matches TRBD1 (5 bases). The CDR3 consists of 15 residues. Between the trimmed V and J ends, which lost 1 base and 2 bases, there was a span of 9 bases. CDR1 and CDR2 (germline): LGHNA, YNFKEQ. The CDR3 loop reads CASSQVVTAGNTIYF. In nucleotides, the CDR3 is TGTGCCAGCAGCCAAGTTGTGACAGCTGGAAACACCATATATTTT.

This clonotype has at least ten counts. The CDR3, as DNA: TGTGCCAGCACCAGACTAGCGGCCGCTACCGACAATGAGCAGTTCTTC. It is translated as CASTRLAAATDNEQFF. V is TRBV12-3 or TRBV12-4 and J is TRBJ2-1; 9 bases line up with TRBD2. CDR3 size: 16 residues. V dropped 7 bases and J dropped 5; count of bases not matched to a gene: 12.

J is TRBJ2-5 and V is TRBV7-9; D is unresolved. The CDR3 covers 12 residues. V was shortened by 3 bases and J by 2 bases, with 4 bases between the two germline ends. Germline CDR1 and CDR2: SEHNR and FQNEAQ (reference sequence). The CDR3: CASSLGQETQYF. CDR3 sequence (DNA): TGTGCCAGCAGCTTGGGGCAAGAGACCCAGTACTTC.

By proportion, this clonotype is medium-sized. The rearrangement links TRBV6-2 or TRBV6-3 to TRBJ1-1; D is unclear. The CDR3 extends over 11 amino acids. V was trimmed by 8 bases and J by 4 bases, leaving 8 bases between them. Germline values: CDR1 MNHEY, CDR2 SVGEGT. CDR3 DNA sequence: TGTGCCAGCGGGATGGGCACTGAAGCTTTCTTT. The encoded protein is CASGMGTEAFF.

This clonotype is termed medium-sized. The rearrangement uses TRBV7-2 and TRBJ1-1; no definite D call. Germline lookup yields CDR1 SGHTA and CDR2 FQGNSA. The CDR3 is 16 residues long. V was trimmed by 5 bases and J by 4 bases, leaving 20 bases between them. The CDR3 loop reads CASSVGRALVVTEAFF. CDR3 bases: TGTGCCAGCAGCGTTGGACGGGCGTTAGTAGTCACTGAAGCTTTCTTT.

In its sample, this clonotype is large. The gene calls are TRBV13 and TRBJ1-5; possibly TRBD1 for D (5 bases). V was clipped by 3 bases and J by 3 bases, with 9 bases between them. Germline values: CDR1 PRHDT, CDR2 FYEKMQ (reference sequence). The length of the CDR3 is 14 residues. DNA of the CDR3: TGTGCCAGCAGCTTGGCAGGGATCAATCAGCCCCAGCATTTT. This gives the protein CASSLAGINQPQHF.